This note documents a single T cell receptor beta chain sequence. Participant-reported clinical history was the basis for cohort assignment. The entry originates in a study of blood T cell repertoires in COVID-19. Looking at the study overall: Acute and convalescent COVID-19 samples came from the United States, Italy and Spain.

How the authors handled the data: Amplification of reference gene primers provided the estimated nucleated cell counts. This table comes from immunoSEQ multiplex PCR, and its TCRdb copy is limited to in-frame clones, with some not included. V and J calls and clone size are those listed in that table; D and trimming were worked out from the DNA. The top ten clones hold 4.5% to 7.5% of a sample with approximately 150,000 clones, over 75% of them seen once. Unmatched junction bases numbered 11, after V lost 5 bases and J lost 7 bases. The CDR3 is made up of 14 amino acids. Germline V gene data show CDR1 as SGHRS and CDR2 as YFSETQ.

This receptor was taken from a man aged 35 to 55 who had recovered from COVID-19. The chain joins TRBV5-1 to TRBJ2-7, with 8 bases matching TRBD1. The sequenced sample consisted of PBMCs or T cells enriched from blood (not recorded which). CDR3 protein: CASRIGQGAEEQYF. CDR3 nucleotide sequence: TGCGCCAGCAGAATTGGGCAGGGGGCGGAAGAGCAGTACTTC.